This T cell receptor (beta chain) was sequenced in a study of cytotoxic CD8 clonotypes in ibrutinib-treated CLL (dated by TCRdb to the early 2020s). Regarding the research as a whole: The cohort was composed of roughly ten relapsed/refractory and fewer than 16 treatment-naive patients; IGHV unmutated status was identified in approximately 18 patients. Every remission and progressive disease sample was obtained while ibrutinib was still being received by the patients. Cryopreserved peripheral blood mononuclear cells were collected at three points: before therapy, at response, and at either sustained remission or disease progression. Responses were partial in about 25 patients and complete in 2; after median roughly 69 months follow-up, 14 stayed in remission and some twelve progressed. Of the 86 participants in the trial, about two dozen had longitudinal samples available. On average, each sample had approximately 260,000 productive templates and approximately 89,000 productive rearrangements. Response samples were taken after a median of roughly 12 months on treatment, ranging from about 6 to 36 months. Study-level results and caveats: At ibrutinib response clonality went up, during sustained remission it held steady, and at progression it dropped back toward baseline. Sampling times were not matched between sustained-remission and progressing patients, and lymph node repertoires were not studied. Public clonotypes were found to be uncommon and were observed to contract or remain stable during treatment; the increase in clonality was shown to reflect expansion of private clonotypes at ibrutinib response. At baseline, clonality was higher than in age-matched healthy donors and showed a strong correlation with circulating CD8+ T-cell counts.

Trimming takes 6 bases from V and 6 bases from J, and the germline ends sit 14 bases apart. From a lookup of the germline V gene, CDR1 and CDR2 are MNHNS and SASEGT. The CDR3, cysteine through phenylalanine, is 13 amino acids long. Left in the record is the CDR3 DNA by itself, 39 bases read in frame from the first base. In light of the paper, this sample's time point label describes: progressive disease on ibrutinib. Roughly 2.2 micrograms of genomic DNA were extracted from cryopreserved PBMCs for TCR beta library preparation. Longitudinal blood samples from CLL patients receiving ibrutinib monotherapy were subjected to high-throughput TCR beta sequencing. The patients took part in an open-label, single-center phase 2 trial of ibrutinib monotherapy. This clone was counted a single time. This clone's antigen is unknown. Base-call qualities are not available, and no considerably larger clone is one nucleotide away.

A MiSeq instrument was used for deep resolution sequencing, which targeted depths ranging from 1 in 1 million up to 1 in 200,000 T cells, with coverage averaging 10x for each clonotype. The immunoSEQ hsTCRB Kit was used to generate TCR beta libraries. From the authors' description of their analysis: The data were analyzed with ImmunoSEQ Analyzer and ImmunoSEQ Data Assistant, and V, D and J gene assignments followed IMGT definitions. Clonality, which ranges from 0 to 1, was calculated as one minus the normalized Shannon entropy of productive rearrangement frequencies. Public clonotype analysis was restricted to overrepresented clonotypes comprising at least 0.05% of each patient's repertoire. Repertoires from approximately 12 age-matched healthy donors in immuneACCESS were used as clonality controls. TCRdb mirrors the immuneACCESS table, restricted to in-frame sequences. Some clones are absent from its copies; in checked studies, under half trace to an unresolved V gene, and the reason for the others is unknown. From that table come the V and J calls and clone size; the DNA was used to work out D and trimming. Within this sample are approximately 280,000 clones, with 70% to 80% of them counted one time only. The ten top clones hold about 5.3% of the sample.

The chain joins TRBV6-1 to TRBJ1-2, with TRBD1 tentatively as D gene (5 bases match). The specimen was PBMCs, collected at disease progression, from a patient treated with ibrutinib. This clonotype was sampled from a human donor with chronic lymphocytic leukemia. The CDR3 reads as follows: CASRKGRGDGYTF. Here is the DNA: TGTGCCAGCAGAAAAGGACGGGGGGATGGCTACACCTTC.